This T cell receptor (beta chain) was identified in a study of shared clonotypes between healthy human individuals. J gave up 0 bases and V 4 bases, and 1 base lay outside the gene matches. The CDR3 runs 15 residues. Germline V gene lookup returns CDR1 SNHLY and CDR2 FYNNEI. Clones were sequenced by immunoSEQ multiplex PCR, and TCRdb holds only the in-frame ones, with some missing. The repertoire holds nearly 1,000,000 clones, with about 80% as singletons. The receptor was isolated from a man aged 18 to 30 in good health. V gene TRBV2 combines with J gene TRBJ2-2; 8 bases are shared with TRBD2. Sequences were obtained from memory CD4+ T cells sorted from blood. As for subset: CD45RA-negative fraction. The CDR3 sequence is CASSAGGANTGELFF. The CDR3 coding sequence is TGTGCCAGCAGTGCCGGGGGGGCGAACACCGGGGAGCTGTTTTTT.